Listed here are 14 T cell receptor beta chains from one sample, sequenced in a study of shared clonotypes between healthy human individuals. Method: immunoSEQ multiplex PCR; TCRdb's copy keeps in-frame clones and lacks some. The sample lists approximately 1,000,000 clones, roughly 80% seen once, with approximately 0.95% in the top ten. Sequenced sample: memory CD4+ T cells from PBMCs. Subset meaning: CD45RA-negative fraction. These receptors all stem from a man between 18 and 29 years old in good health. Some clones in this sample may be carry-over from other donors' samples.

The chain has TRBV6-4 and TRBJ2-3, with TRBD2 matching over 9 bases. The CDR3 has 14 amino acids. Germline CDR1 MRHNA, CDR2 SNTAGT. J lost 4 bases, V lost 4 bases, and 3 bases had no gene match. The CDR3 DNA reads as TGTGCCAGCAGTGGCGGGAGGGCCGCAGATACGCAGTATTTT. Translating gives CASSGGRAADTQYF.

The CDR3 sequence is CAWTGTDHNYGYTF. CDR3 in DNA: TGTGCCTGGACCGGGACAGATCATAACTATGGCTACACCTTC. The gene calls are TRBV30 and TRBJ1-2, with 7 bases lining up with TRBD1. Per germline, CDR1 GTSNPN and CDR2 SVGIG (reference sequence). V shed 4 bases and J 1 base; nucleotides not matched to a gene: 6. This CDR3 is built from 14 residues.

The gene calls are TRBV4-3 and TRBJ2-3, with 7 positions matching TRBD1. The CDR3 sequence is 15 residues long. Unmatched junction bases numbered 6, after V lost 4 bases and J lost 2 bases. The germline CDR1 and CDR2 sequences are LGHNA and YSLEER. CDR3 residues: CASSPGQAYTDTQYF. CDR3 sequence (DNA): TGCGCCAGCAGCCCCGGACAGGCGTACACAGATACGCAGTATTTT.

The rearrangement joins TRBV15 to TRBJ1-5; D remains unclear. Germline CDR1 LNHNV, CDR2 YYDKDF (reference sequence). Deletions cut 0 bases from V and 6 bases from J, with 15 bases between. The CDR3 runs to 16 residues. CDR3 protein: CATSRDYDNAGQPQHF. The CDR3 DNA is TGTGCCACCAGCAGAGATTATGACAACGCGGGTCAGCCCCAGCATTTT.

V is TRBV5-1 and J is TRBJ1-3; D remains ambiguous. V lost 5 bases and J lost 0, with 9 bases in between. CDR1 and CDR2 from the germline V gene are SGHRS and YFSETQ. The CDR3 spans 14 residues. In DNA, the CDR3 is TGCGCCAGCAGGTCACTGACCTCTGGAAACACCATATATTTT. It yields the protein CASRSLTSGNTIYF.

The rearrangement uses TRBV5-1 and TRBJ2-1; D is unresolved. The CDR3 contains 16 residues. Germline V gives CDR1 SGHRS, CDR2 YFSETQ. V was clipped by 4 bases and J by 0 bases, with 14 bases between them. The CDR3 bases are TGCGCCAGCAGCCGAGACCCACCGAGCTCCTACAATGAGCAGTTCTTC. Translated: CASSRDPPSSYNEQFF.

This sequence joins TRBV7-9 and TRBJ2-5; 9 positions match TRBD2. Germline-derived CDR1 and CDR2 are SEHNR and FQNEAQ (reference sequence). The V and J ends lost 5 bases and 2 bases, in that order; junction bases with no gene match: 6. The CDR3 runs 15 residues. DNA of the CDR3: TGTGCCAGCAGCCCCCCTCTAGCGGGACAAGAGACCCAGTACTTC. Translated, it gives CASSPPLAGQETQYF. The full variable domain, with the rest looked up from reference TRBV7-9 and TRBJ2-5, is DTGVSQNPRHKITKRGQNVTFRCDPISEHNRLYWYRQTLGQGPEFLTYFQNEAQLEKSRLLSDRFSAERPKGSFSTLEIQRTEQGDSAMYLCASSPPLAGQETQYFGPGTRLLVL.

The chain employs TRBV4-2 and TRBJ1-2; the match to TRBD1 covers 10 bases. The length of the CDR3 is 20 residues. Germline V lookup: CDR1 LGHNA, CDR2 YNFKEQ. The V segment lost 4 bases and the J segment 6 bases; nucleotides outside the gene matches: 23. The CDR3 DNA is TGTGCCAGCAGCCTTGCCCATCCGGGACAGGGGATGTTAGGAGCTGATGGCTACACCTTC. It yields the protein CASSLAHPGQGMLGADGYTF.

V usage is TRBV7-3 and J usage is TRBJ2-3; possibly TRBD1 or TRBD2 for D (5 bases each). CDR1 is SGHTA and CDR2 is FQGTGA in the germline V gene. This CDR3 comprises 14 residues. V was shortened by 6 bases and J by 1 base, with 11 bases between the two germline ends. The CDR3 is CASSPQGGTDTQYF. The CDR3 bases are TGTGCCAGCAGTCCTCAGGGAGGCACAGATACGCAGTATTTT.

The CDR3 DNA reads TGTGCCAGCAGCTTAGGGACGACAGGGGTGCAGTACTTC. Its translation: CASSLGTTGVQYF. The chain joins TRBV7-9 to TRBJ2-7; 8 positions match TRBD1. This CDR3 comprises 13 residues. Trimming took 1 base from V and 9 from J; bases not matched to a gene: 5. Germline V gene sequence: CDR1 SEHNR, CDR2 FQNEAQ (reference sequence).

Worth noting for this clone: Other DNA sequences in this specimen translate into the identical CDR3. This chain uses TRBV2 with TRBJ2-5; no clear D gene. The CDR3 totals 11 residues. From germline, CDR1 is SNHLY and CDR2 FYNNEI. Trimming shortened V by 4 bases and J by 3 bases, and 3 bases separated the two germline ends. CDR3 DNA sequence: TGTGCCAGCAGTGTTGAAGAGACCCAGTACTTC. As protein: CASSVEETQYF.

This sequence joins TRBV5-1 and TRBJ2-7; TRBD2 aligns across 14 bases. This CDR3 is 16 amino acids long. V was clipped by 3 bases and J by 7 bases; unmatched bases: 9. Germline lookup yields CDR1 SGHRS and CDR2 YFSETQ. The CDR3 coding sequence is TGCGCCAGCAGCTCCACAGGGACTAGCGGGAGTTATGAGCAGTACTTC. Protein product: CASSSTGTSGSYEQYF.

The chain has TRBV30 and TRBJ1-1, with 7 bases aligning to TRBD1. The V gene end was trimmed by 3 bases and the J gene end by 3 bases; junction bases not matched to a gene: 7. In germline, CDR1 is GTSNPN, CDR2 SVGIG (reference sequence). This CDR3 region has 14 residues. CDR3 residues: CAWSVSGGDTEAFF. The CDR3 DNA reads TGTGCCTGGAGCGTGTCAGGGGGAGACACTGAAGCTTTCTTT.

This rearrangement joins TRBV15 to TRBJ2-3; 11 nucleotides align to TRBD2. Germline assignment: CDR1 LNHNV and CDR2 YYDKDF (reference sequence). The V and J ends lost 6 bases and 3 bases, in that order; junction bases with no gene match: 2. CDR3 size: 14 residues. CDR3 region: CATRRTSGTDTQYF. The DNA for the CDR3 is TGTGCCACCAGGAGGACTAGCGGGACAGATACGCAGTATTTT.